Presented here are 16 T cell receptor beta chains from one specimen sequenced in a study of T cells in Graves' hyperthyroidism and ophthalmopathy. There were TCR beta CDR3 regions amplified from RNA transcripts. A set of HTBI primers served as the primers for a first-round RT-PCR of the TCR CDR3. TCRdb redid the calling of the multiplex PCR reads with MiXCR, one entry per CDR3 protein. The sample comprises hundreds of thousands of distinct CDR3 sequences, 15% to 18% of which are singletons, and around 7.7% rests with the top ten. The sample consisted of blood. The receptors were gathered from a young woman with Graves' hyperthyroidism.

This clonotype was detected many times. J is TRBJ2-2 and V is TRBV3-1, with D hard to call. The CDR3 is 12 amino acids. The germline V and J ends were trimmed by 6 bases and 4 bases, with 6 bases remaining between them. CDR1 LGHDT and CDR2 YNNKEL come from the germline V gene (reference sequence). DNA for the CDR3: TGTGCCAGCAGGTTTAGCACCGGGGAGCTGTTTTTT. It is translated as CASRFSTGELFF.

In its sample, this clonotype was seen many times. The chain joins TRBV24-1 to TRBJ2-3; the D gene is possibly TRBD1 (7 bases). This CDR3 contains 15 residues. Trimming removed 4 bases from V and 3 bases from J, with 13 bases in between. The germline V gene has CDR1 KGHDR and CDR2 SFDVKD. In DNA form, the CDR3 reads TGTGCCACCAGTGACCCGACAGGGAGGACAGATACGCAGTATTTT. This translates into CATSDPTGRTDTQYF.

Ten or more counts support this clonotype. This chain connects TRBV28 to TRBJ2-2; 11 bases map to TRBD1. CDR3 length: 15 amino acids. CDR1 and CDR2 from the germline V gene are MDHEN and SYDVKM. Trimming took 4 bases from V and 6 from J; bases not matched to a gene: 4. For the CDR3, the DNA is TGTGCCAGCAGTTCGACGGACAGGGGGCCCGGGGAGCTGTTTTTT. This sequence encodes CASSSTDRGPGELFF.

This clonotype was recorded at least ten times. The chain uses TRBV12-5 and TRBJ1-2, with a tentative D call TRBD1 (5 bases). The CDR3 is 12 amino acids. Germline-derived CDR1 and CDR2 are LGHNT and FRNRAP. The V end was cut by 7 bases, the J end by 4 bases, with 10 bases between. The CDR3 reads CASATGLYGYTF. In nucleotides, the CDR3 is TGTGCTAGTGCCACAGGACTCTATGGCTACACCTTC.

This rearrangement joins TRBV6-2 or TRBV6-3 to TRBJ2-3; D call uncertain. V lost 0 bases and J 3 bases, leaving 13 bases between the germline ends. Germline CDR1 and CDR2: MNHEY and SVGEGT. The CDR3 extends over 16 amino acids. CDR3 DNA sequence: TGTGCCAGCAGTTACTCAGGATCTCAAAGGACAGATACGCAGTATTTT. This codes for CASSYSGSQRTDTQYF.

In its sample, this clonotype was seen many times. V gene TRBV5-6 combines with J gene TRBJ2-7; a weak D match, TRBD1 (5 bases). Trimming took off 1 base at V and 6 bases at J, with 11 bases between the two ends. Germline lookup yields CDR1 SGHDT and CDR2 YYEEEE. The CDR3 totals 13 residues. The CDR3 region is CASSLTDQGEQYF. DNA of the CDR3: TGTGCCAGCAGCTTGACAGATCAGGGCGAGCAGTACTTC.

This clonotype has only a few counts. V is TRBV6-1 and J is TRBJ1-5, with D possibly being TRBD1 (6 bases). The CDR3 is made up of 17 amino acids. CDR1 and CDR2 (germline): MNHNS, SASEGT. The V end was cut by 0 bases, the J end by 7 bases, with 19 bases between. The CDR3 protein is CASSEASITGLRQPQHF. CDR3 DNA sequence: TGTGCCAGCAGTGAAGCCTCCATTACAGGGCTCAGGCAGCCCCAGCATTTT.

This clonotype was seen many times. The chain joins TRBV7-2 to TRBJ2-3; 8 nucleotides line up with TRBD2. Germline lookup yields CDR1 SGHTA and CDR2 FQGNSA. The CDR3 is 15 residues long. V gave up 5 bases and J gave up 5 bases; unmatched junction bases: 9. The CDR3 sequence is CASSALSGGLDTQYF. The CDR3 DNA sequence: TGTGCCAGCAGCGCACTTTCGGGGGGGTTAGATACGCAGTATTTT.

There are many counts of this clonotype. The chain joins TRBV6-1 to TRBJ1-1; D is undetermined. The V gene lost 1 base and the J gene lost 4 bases, with 16 bases spanning the gap. The germline V gene encodes CDR1 MNHNS and CDR2 SASEGT. The CDR3 loop spans 16 amino acids. The CDR3 loop reads CASSEGWSPWGTEAFF. The CDR3 bases are TGTGCCAGCAGTGAAGGGTGGTCCCCTTGGGGCACTGAAGCTTTCTTT.

This clonotype was observed at least ten times. The chain has TRBV30 and TRBJ2-2; weak D call: TRBD2 (7 bases). In germline, CDR1 is GTSNPN, CDR2 SVGIG (reference sequence). V lost 3 bases and J 0 bases, leaving 11 bases between the germline ends. The CDR3 is 15 residues long. CDR3 region: CAWRRGGANTGELFF. CDR3 coding DNA: TGTGCCTGGAGGAGGGGGGGGGCGAACACCGGGGAGCTGTTTTTT.

This rearrangement joins TRBV28 to TRBJ2-1; TRBD2 agrees at 12 bases. V was pared by 5 bases and J by 7 bases, with 12 bases of the junction left unmatched. This CDR3 spans 17 amino acids. Germline V gives CDR1 MDHEN, CDR2 SYDVKM. This CDR3 reads CASSTSSSGRALNEQFF. CDR3 in DNA: TGTGCCAGCAGTACATCTTCTAGCGGGAGGGCCCTAAATGAGCAGTTCTTC.

Note on this clonotype: It may be a read error: a sequence one base away is much more abundant. J is TRBJ1-5 and V is TRBV19, with 11 bases identical to TRBD1. The CDR3 consists of 18 residues. V gave up 3 bases and J gave up 5 bases; unmatched junction bases: 12. Germline CDR1 reads LNHDA; CDR2 reads SQIVND (reference sequence). This chain's CDR3 is CASSINPTRTGGHQPQHF. CDR3 coding DNA: TGTGCCAGTAGTATTAACCCTACTAGGACAGGGGGCCATCAGCCCCAGCATTTT. Supplemented by reference TRBV19 and TRBJ1-5, the full variable domain reads DGGITQSPKYLFRKEGQNVTLSCEQNLNHDAMYWYRQDPGQGLRLIYYSQIVNDFQKGDIAEGYSVSREKKESFPLTVTSAQKNPTAFYLCASSINPTRTGGHQPQHFGDGTRLSIL.

This chain links TRBV5-5 with TRBJ2-3, with 9 nucleotides matching TRBD2. Germline assignment: CDR1 SGHKS and CDR2 YYEKEE (reference sequence). With 4 bases clipped from V and 1 base from J, the junction kept 4 bases outside the gene matches. The CDR3 consists of 15 residues. The CDR3 loop is CASSGRGGGTDTQYF. CDR3 nucleotide sequence: TGTGCCAGCAGCGGGCGGGGGGGGGGCACAGATACGCAGTATTTT. The complete variable domain, with remaining parts taken from reference TRBV5-5 and TRBJ2-3, reads DAGVTQSPTHLIKTRGQQVTLRCSPISGHKSVSWYQQVLGQGPQFIFQYYEKEERGRGNFPDRFSARQFPNYSSELNVNALLLGDSALYLCASSGRGGGTDTQYFGPGTRLTVL.

This sequence joins TRBV10-3 and TRBJ1-2; TRBD1 is a possible D gene (6 bases). The V gene's germline CDR1 is ENHRY and CDR2 SYGVKD. The CDR3 is made up of 13 amino acids. The V and J ends lost 5 bases and 6 bases respectively, with 13 bases between them. CDR3 nucleotide sequence: TGTGCCATCAGTTCCACAGGGCGAGATGGCTACACCTTC. It specifies CAISSTGRDGYTF.

The sample holds many counts of this clonotype. The chain employs TRBV7-9 and TRBJ1-2; D is unclear. The CDR3 totals 15 residues. V was cut by 4 bases and J by 5 bases, with 17 bases left in between. Germline V CDR1 and CDR2: SEHNR, FQNEAQ (reference sequence). The CDR3 protein is CASSSSGRTAYGYTF. The CDR3 region has the DNA TGTGCCAGCAGCTCATCGGGGAGGACGGCTTATGGCTACACCTTC.

The sample holds many counts of this clonotype. V and J are TRBV20-1 and TRBJ2-1, with D unclear. The CDR3 contains 15 residues. Germline V gives CDR1 DFQATT, CDR2 SNEGSKA (reference sequence). Trimming stripped 3 bases from V and 2 bases from J, with 14 bases between. The CDR3 reads CSARPLPATYNEQFF. The CDR3 nucleotides read TGCAGTGCTAGGCCCCTCCCCGCCACCTACAATGAGCAGTTCTTC.